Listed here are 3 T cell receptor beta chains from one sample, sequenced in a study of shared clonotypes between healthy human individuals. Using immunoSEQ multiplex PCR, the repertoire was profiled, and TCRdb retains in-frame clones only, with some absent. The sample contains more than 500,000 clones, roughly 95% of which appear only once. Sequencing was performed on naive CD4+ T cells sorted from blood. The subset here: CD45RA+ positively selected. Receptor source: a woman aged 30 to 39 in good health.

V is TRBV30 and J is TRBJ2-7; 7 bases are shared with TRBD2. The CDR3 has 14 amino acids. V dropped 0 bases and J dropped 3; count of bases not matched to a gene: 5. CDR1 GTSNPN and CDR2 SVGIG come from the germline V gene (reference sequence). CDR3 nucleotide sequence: TGTGCCTGGAGTGTCGGGGGGACTCTCTACGAGCAGTACTTC. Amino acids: CAWSVGGTLYEQYF.

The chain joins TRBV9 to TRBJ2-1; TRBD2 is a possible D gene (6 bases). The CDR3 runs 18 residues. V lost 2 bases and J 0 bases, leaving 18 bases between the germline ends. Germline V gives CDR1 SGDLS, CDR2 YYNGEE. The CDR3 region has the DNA TGTGCCAGCAGCGTTCGATCCACTACTAGCCTCTCCTACAATGAGCAGTTCTTC. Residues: CASSVRSTTSLSYNEQFF.

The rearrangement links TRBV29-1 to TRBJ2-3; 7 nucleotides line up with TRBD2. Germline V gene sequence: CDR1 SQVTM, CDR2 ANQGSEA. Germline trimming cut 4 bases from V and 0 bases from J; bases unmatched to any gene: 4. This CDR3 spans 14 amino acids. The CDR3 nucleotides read TGCAGCGTTGGCCCGACTAGCAGCACAGATACGCAGTATTTT. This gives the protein CSVGPTSSTDTQYF.